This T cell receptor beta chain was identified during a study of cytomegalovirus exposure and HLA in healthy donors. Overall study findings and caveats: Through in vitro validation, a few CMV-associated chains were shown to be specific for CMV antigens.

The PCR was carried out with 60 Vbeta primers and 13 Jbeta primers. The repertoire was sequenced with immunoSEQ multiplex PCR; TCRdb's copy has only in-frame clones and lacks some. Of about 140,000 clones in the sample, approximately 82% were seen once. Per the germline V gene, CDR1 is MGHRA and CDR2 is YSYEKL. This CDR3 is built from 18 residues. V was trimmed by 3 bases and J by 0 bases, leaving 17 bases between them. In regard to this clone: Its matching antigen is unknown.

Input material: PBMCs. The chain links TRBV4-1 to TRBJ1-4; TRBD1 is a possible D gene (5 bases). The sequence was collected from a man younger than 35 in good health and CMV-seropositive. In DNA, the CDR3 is TGCGCCAGCAGCCAGTCAGGACATCTCCTTGCAACTAATGAAAAACTGTTTTTT. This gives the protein CASSQSGHLLATNEKLFF.